One and the same sample provided the 14 T cell receptor beta chains below, sequenced in a study of tumor and adjacent non-tumor tissue in lung cancer. Three rounds of nested PCR, following a modified ARM-PCR protocol, produced the TCRbeta library. TCRdb itself ran the multiplex PCR reads through MiXCR, one entry per CDR3 protein. Of 50,000 or so distinct CDR3 sequences listed, roughly 69% are singletons. This sample's RNA came from whole unsorted tissue. Distant lung tissue was collected more than 3 cm away from the tumor edge. Sequencing was done on a sample of distant non-tumor lung tissue. The receptors stem from a woman aged 60-75 years with non-small cell lung cancer.

Worth noting for this clonotype: Relative to the germline gene, one junction end is altered; a read error may explain this. V is TRBV6-2 or TRBV6-3 and J is TRBJ2-2; D may be TRBD2 (5 bases). Germline CDR1 and CDR2: MNHEY and SVGEGT. This CDR3 spans 14 amino acids. CDR3 loop: CTSSFSANTGELLF. CDR3 DNA sequence: TGTACCAGCAGTTTCTCCGCAAACACCGGGGAGCTGCTTTTT.

Concerning this clonotype itself: At one end, the junction sequence differs from germline, possibly due to a read error. The chain's CDR3 is CAGSRIGRQKTQYF. CDR3 nucleotide sequence: TGTGCCGGCAGTCGGATAGGGCGTCAAAAGACCCAGTACTTC. The chain carries TRBV6-5 and TRBJ2-5, with D hard to call. This CDR3 comprises 14 residues. In germline, CDR1 is MNHEY, CDR2 SVGAGI.

This clonotype was seen a handful of times. The CDR3 reads CSASPAGTSGYNEQFF. The CDR3 nucleotides read TGCAGTGCTAGTCCCGCCGGGACTAGCGGATACAATGAGCAGTTCTTC. This chain joins TRBV20-1 and TRBJ2-1; 11 bases line up with TRBD2. After removal of 3 bases from V and 4 bases from J, the junction contained 8 bases not matched to a gene. This CDR3 spans 16 amino acids. The germline V gene has CDR1 DFQATT and CDR2 SNEGSKA (reference sequence).

Concerning this clonotype itself: A read error may produce the germline difference seen at one junction end. This chain joins TRBV6-5 and TRBJ1-2, with D tentatively TRBD1 (6 bases). CDR1 and CDR2 (germline): MNHEY, SVGAGI. This CDR3 is built from 14 residues. CDR3: CARSIEQGSYGYTF. In nucleotides, the CDR3 is TGTGCCAGGAGTATTGAACAGGGTAGCTATGGTTACACCTTC.

In regard to this clonotype: Germline and junction disagree at one end, which may indicate a read error. The chain couples TRBV6-5 to TRBJ2-5, with D perhaps being TRBD1 or TRBD2 (5 bases each). CDR1 and CDR2 (germline): MNHEY, SVGAGI. The CDR3 totals 14 residues. Here the CDR3 DNA reads TGTGCCAGCAGCTCCCAGGGAGAGGAAGAGATCCAGTACTTC. It encodes CASSSQGEEEIQYF.

In regard to this clonotype: Germline and junction disagree at one end, which may indicate a read error. The genes are TRBV6-6 and TRBJ2-2, with D perhaps assigned TRBD1 or TRBD2 (5 bases each). CDR3 size: 20 residues. The germline V gene has CDR1 MNHNY and CDR2 SVGAGI (reference sequence). DNA of the CDR3: TGTGCCAGCAGTCCCTGGCAGGGACGACGCCATGTCCCGAACACCGGGGAGCTGTATTTT. This encodes CASSPWQGRRHVPNTGELYF.

This clonotype was counted once. One base away lies a much larger clone, so this may be a sequencing read error. The chain links TRBV20-1 to TRBJ2-1, with no clear D. The length of the CDR3 is 13 residues. CDR1 is DFQATT and CDR2 is SNEGSKA in the germline V gene (reference sequence). CDR3 loop: CSLTPPGRYEQFF. The CDR3 region has the DNA TGCAGCCTAACCCCCCCCGGCCGCTATGAGCAGTTCTTC.

In regard to this clonotype: Since a much larger clone is just one base distant, this may be a read error. The V call is TRBV28, the J call TRBJ2-3; possibly TRBD1 or TRBD2 for D (5 bases each). Germline V gene lookup returns CDR1 MDHEN and CDR2 SYDVKM. This CDR3 has 15 residues. V lost 4 bases and J lost 3, with 14 bases in between. CDR3 residues: CASSYPRGGTDTQYF. CDR3 bases: TGTGCCAGCAGTTATCCGAGGGGCGGGACAGATACGCAGTATTTT.

Comment on this clonotype: It may be a read error: a sequence one base away is much more abundant. The V and J genes are TRBV28 and TRBJ1-1; D gene unclear. The CDR3 covers 14 residues. Looked up from germline, CDR1 is MDHEN and CDR2 is SYDVKM. The V end lost 9 bases, the J end lost 3 bases, and 17 bases lay between the germline ends. The chain's CDR3 is CASLLPPIYTEAFF. In nucleotides, the CDR3 is TGTGCCAGTTTATTGCCTCCTATCTACACTGAAGCTTTCTTT.

This clonotype was counted once. This rearrangement joins TRBV6-5 to TRBJ1-4; D is undetermined. From germline, CDR1 is MNHEY and CDR2 SVGAGI. The V end was cut by 9 bases, the J end by 7 bases, with 18 bases between. CDR3 length: 14 residues. The CDR3 DNA reads TGTGCCAGTCTCCCCGGAACTTCGGGTGAAAAACTGTTTTTT. It yields the protein CASLPGTSGEKLFF.

Concerning this clonotype itself: Germline and junction disagree at one end, which may indicate a read error. V gene TRBV20-1 combines with J gene TRBJ1-5; TRBD1 matches 7 bases. The CDR3 runs to 15 residues. Germline V gene data show CDR1 as DFQATT and CDR2 as SNEGSKA (reference sequence). CDR3 in amino acids: CSDRDQGGRGQPQHF. CDR3 DNA sequence: TGCAGTGATAGAGACCAGGGGGGCAGAGGGCAGCCCCAGCATTTT.

Worth noting for this clonotype: Given a much more abundant clone one base away, this may be a read error. The rearrangement uses TRBV28 and TRBJ2-3; TRBD2 agrees at 7 bases. The CDR3 loop spans 16 amino acids. Germline CDR1 is MDHEN and CDR2 is SYDVKM. CDR3 in amino acids: CASSSPGTTGTDMQYF. In nucleotides, the CDR3 is TGTGCCAGCAGCTCACCCGGGACTACCGGCACAGATATGCAGTATTTT.

Remarks on this clonotype: Possible read error: a much larger clone is one base away. The CDR3 region is CASSPIGTVPGETQYF. The DNA for the CDR3 is TGCGCCAGCAGTCCCATCGGGACGGTCCCAGGAGAGACCCAGTACTTC. V gene TRBV23-1 combines with J gene TRBJ2-5; either TRBD1 or TRBD2 may supply D (5 bases each). TRBV23-1 is assigned to the ORF class and has an uncertain function. The CDR3 contains 16 residues. Trimming stripped 4 bases from V and 4 bases from J, with 19 bases between.

This clonotype was counted between two and nine times. Possible read error: a much larger clone is one base away. This sequence joins TRBV29-1 and TRBJ2-6; D not resolved. The CDR3 runs to 13 residues. CDR1 SQVTM and CDR2 ANQGSEA come from the germline V gene. Trimming pared 7 bases from V and 2 bases from J, leaving 9 bases between. The CDR3 region is CSANPPGANVLTF. The CDR3 DNA reads TGCAGCGCGAACCCCCCTGGGGCCAACGTCCTGACTTTC.